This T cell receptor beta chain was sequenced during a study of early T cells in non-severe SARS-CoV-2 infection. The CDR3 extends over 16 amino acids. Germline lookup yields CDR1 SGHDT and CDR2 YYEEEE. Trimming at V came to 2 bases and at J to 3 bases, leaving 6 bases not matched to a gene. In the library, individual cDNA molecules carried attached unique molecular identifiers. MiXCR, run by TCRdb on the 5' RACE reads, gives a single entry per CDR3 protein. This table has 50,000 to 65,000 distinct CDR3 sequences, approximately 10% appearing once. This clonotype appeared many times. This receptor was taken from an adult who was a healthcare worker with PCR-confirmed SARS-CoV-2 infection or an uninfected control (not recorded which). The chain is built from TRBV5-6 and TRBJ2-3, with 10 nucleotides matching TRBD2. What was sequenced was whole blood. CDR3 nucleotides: TGTGCCAGCAGCTTCAGCGGACTAGCGGATACAGATACGCAGTATTTT. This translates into CASSFSGLADTDTQYF. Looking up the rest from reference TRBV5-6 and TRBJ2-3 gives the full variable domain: DAGVTQSPTHLIKTRGQQVTLRCSPKSGHDTVSWYQQALGQGPQFIFQYYEEEERQRGNFPDRFSGHQFPNYSSELNVNALLLGDSALYLCASSFSGLADTDTQYFGPGTRLTVL.